The 4 T cell receptor beta chains in this list originate from one sample, sequenced in a study of Ad26.COV2.S vaccination and SARS-CoV-2 variants. Some clones are missing from TCRdb's copy, which holds only in-frame ones; the method was immunoSEQ multiplex PCR. The table has approximately 460,000 clones, 89% seen once. The sample's treatment: about 20 received Ad26.COV2.S at low or high dose, single or two shots; about 5 received placebo; per-sample allocation not given. It was on day 63 after the first vaccine or placebo injection that samples were taken. This specimen was peripheral blood, taken in a trial of Ad26.COV2.S vaccine versus placebo. The receptors were gathered from a person aged 18-60 years who received the Ad26.COV2.S COVID-19 vaccine or a placebo.

The V gene is TRBV6-6, the J gene TRBJ2-7, with D unclear. CDR1 is MNHNY and CDR2 is SVGAGI in the germline V gene (reference sequence). With 5 bases removed from V and 3 bases from J, the gap between germline ends came to 14 bases. The CDR3 is 14 amino acids. CDR3 nucleotides: TGTGCCAGCAGTCCCAGATCGGGCAACTACGAGCAGTACTTC. Translating it yields CASSPRSGNYEQYF.

The chain is built from TRBV23-1 and TRBJ1-5; 7 bases align to TRBD1. TRBV23-1 is known as an ORF, though its function is uncertain. CDR3 length equals 16 residues. The junction had 13 bases not matched to a gene; V was cut back by 6 bases and J by 5 bases. Here the CDR3 reads CASRSRSYRGDQPQHF. CDR3 nucleotides: TGCGCCAGCAGGAGTCGCTCCTACAGGGGAGATCAGCCCCAGCATTTT.

This clone was seen more than once but under ten times. Distinct nucleotide sequences in the sample also encode this CDR3. The chain combines TRBV5-1 with TRBJ2-3; D unresolved. CDR1 and CDR2 (germline): SGHRS, YFSETQ. The CDR3 runs to 14 residues. V dropped 0 bases and J dropped 0 bases, with 5 bases sitting between them. As DNA, the CDR3 is TGCGCCAGCAGCTTGGGCAGTAGCACAGATACGCAGTATTTT. Translation: CASSLGSSTDTQYF. Full variable domain (missing parts from reference TRBV5-1 and TRBJ2-3): KAGVTQTPRYLIKTRGQQVTLSCSPISGHRSVSWYQQTPGQGLQFLFEYFSETQRNKGNFPGRFSGRQFSNSRSEMNVSTLELGDSALYLCASSLGSSTDTQYFGPGTRLTVL.

This clone came up a few times. The chain employs TRBV27 and TRBJ1-2, with TRBD1 matching 8 bases. CDR1 and CDR2 from the germline V gene are MNHEY and SMNVEV (reference sequence). The trim removed 6 bases at V and 6 bases at J, leaving 6 bases unmatched. The CDR3 length is 13 residues. The CDR3, as DNA: TGTGCCAGCAGAGGACAGGGCAATGATGGCTACACCTTC. This encodes CASRGQGNDGYTF.